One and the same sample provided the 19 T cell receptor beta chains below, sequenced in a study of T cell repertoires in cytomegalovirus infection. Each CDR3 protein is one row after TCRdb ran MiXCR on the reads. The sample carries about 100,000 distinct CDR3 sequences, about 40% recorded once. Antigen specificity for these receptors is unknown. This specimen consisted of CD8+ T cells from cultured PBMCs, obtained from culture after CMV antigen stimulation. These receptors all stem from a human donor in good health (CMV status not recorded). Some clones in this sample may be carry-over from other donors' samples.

For the CDR3, the DNA is TGTGCCAGCAGCCAAGATGGCGGCGGGGGCAACTACGAGCAGTACTTC. It yields the protein CASSQDGGGGNYEQYF. The J gene is TRBJ2-7, the V gene TRBV14; D is perhaps TRBD2 (7 bases). CDR3 length: 16 residues. Germline-derived CDR1 and CDR2 are SGHDN and FVKESK. V lost 0 bases to trimming and J lost 3 bases, with 15 bases between them.

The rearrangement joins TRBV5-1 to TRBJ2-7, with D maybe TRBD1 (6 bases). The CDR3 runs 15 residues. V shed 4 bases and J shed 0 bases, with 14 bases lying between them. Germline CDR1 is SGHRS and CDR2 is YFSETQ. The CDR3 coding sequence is TGCGCCAGCAGCCCGTCGGCAGGGGCCTCCTACGAGCAGTACTTC. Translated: CASSPSAGASYEQYF.

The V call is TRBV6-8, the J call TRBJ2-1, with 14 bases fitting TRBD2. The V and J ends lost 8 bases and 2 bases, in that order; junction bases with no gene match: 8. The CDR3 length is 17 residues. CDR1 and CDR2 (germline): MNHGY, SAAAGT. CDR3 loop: CASHPGTSGGTYNEQFF. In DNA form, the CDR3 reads TGTGCCAGCCACCCCGGGACTAGCGGGGGTACCTACAATGAGCAGTTCTTC.

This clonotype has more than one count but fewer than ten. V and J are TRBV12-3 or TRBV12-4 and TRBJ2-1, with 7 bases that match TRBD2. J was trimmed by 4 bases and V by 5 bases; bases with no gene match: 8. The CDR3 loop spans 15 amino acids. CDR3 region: CASSKAASGYNEQFF. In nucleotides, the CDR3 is TGTGCCAGCAGTAAGGCGGCTAGCGGTTACAATGAGCAGTTCTTC.

CDR3 DNA: TGTGCCACCCGGGACGCCGGCAATCAGCCCCAGCATTTT. It is translated as CATRDAGNQPQHF. The chain uses TRBV27 and TRBJ1-5; a weak D match, TRBD1 (5 bases). V lost 10 bases and J 2 bases, leaving 12 bases between the germline ends. Germline V gene sequence: CDR1 MNHEY, CDR2 SMNVEV (reference sequence). This CDR3 comprises 13 residues.

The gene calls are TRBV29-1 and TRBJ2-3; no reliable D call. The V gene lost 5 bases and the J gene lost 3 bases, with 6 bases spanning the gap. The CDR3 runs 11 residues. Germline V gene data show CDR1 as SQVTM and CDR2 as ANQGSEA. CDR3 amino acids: CSVFGTDTQYF. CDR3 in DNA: TGCAGCGTTTTTGGGACAGATACGCAGTATTTT.

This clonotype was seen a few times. CDR3 region: CASSLVYRHRDILQETQYF. The CDR3 DNA sequence: TGTGCCAGCAGCTTAGTTTACAGACATCGGGACATCTTACAAGAGACCCAGTACTTC. The V call is TRBV11-1, the J call TRBJ2-5, with D maybe TRBD1 (6 bases). In germline, CDR1 is SGHAT, CDR2 FQDESV (reference sequence). This CDR3 comprises 19 residues. V dropped 1 base and J dropped 2 bases, with 23 bases sitting between them.

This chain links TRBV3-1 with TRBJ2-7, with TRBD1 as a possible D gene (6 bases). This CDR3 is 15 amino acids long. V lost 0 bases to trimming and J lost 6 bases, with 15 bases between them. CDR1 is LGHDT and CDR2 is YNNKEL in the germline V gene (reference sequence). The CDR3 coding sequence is TGTGCCAGCAGCCAAGACGTCTCACAGGGCCGCGAGCAGTACTTC. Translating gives CASSQDVSQGREQYF.

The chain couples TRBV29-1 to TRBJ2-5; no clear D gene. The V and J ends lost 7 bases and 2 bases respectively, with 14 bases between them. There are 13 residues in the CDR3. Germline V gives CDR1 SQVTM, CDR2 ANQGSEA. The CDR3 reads CSALWADQETQYF. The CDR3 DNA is TGCAGCGCCCTGTGGGCTGATCAAGAGACCCAGTACTTC.

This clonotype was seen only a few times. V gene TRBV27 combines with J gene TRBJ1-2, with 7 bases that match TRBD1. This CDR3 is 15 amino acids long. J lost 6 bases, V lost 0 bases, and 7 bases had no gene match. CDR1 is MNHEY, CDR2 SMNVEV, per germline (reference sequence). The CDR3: CASSLSRTGGDGYTF. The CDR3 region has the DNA TGTGCCAGCAGTTTATCCCGGACAGGTGGCGATGGCTACACCTTC.

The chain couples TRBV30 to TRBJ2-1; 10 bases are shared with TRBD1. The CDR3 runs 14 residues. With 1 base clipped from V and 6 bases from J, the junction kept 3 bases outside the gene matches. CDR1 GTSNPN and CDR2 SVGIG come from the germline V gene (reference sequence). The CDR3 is CAWSGDRGFNEQFF. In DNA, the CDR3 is TGTGCCTGGAGTGGGGACAGGGGATTCAATGAGCAGTTCTTC.

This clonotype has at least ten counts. The CDR3 loop is CASSIGTGGNQPQHF. The CDR3 DNA reads as TGTGCCAGCAGCATAGGGACAGGGGGAAATCAGCCCCAGCATTTT. The chain has TRBV7-6 and TRBJ1-5, with TRBD1 identical over 11 bases. Trimming took 5 bases from V and 4 from J; bases not matched to a gene: 4. Germline assignment: CDR1 SGHVS and CDR2 FNYEAQ. The CDR3 covers 15 residues.

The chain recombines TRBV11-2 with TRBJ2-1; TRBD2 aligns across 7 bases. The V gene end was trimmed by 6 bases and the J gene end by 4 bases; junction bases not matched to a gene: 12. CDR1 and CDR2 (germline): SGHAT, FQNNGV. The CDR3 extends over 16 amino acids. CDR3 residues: CASRLILADRYNEQFF. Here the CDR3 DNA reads TGTGCCAGCAGGCTCATTCTAGCGGACCGTTACAATGAGCAGTTCTTC.

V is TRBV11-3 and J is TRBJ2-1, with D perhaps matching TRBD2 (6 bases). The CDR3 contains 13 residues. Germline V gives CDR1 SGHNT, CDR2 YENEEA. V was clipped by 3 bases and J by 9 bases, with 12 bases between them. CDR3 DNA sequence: TGTGCCAGCAGCTTGACTAGTAGGCGTGAGCAGTTCTTC. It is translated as CASSLTSRREQFF.

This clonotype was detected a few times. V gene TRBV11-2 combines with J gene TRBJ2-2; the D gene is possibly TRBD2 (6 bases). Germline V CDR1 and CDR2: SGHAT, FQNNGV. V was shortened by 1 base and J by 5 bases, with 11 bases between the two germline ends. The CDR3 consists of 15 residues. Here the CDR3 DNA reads TGTGCCAGCAGCTTAGCGCAGGCGGGGACCGGGGAGCTGTTTTTT. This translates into CASSLAQAGTGELFF.

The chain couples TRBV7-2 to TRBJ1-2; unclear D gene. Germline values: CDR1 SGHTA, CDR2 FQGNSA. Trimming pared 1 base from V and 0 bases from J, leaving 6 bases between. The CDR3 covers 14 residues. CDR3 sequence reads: CASSLVGSNYGYTF. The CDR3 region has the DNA TGTGCCAGCAGCTTAGTAGGGTCTAACTATGGCTACACCTTC.

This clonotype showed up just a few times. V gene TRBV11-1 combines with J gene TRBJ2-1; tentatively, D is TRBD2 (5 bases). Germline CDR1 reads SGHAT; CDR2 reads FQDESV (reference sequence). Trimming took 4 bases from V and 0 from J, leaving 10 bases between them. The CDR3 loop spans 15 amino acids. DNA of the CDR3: TGTGCCAGCAGCTGGACTGCGAGCTCCTACAATGAGCAGTTCTTC. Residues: CASSWTASSYNEQFF.

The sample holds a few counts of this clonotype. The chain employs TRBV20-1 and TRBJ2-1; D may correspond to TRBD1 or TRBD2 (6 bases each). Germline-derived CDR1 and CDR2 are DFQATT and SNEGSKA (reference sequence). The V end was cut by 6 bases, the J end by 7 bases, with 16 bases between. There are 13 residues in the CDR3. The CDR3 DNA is TGCAGTGCCCCGGTGGGGGGCGGGAATGAGCAGTTCTTC. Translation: CSAPVGGGNEQFF.

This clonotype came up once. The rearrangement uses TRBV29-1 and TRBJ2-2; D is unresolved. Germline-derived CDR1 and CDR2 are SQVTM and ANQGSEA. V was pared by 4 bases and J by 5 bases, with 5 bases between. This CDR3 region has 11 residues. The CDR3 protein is CSVGVTGELFF. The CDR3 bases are TGCAGCGTTGGAGTGACCGGGGAGCTGTTTTTT.